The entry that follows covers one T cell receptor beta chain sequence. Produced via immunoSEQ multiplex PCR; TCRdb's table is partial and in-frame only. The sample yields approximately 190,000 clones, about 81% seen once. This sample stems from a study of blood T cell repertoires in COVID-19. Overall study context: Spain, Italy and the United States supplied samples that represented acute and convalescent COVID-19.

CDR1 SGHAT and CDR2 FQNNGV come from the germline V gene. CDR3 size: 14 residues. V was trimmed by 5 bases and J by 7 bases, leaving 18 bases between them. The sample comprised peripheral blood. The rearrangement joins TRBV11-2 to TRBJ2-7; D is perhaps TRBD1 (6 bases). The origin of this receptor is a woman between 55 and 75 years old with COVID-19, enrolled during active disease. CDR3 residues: CASSARWTAPEQYF. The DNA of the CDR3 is TGTGCCAGCAGCGCCCGCTGGACAGCGCCAGAGCAGTACTTC.